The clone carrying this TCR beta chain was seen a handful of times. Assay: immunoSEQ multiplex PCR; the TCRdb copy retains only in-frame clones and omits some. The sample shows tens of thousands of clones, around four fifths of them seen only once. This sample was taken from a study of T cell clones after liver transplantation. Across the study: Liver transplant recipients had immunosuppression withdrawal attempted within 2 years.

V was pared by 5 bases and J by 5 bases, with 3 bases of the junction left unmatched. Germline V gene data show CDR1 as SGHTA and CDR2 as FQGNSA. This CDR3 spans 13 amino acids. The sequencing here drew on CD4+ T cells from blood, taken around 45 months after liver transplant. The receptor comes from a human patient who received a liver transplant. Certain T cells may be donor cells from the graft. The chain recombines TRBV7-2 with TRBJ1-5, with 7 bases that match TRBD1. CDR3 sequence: CASSLDRDQPQHF. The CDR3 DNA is TGTGCCAGCAGCCTAGACAGGGATCAGCCCCAGCATTTT.